This T cell receptor beta chain was captured in a study of blood T cell repertoires in COVID-19. Authors' analysis steps: Reference gene primer amplification gave nucleated cell count estimates. The assay was immunoSEQ multiplex PCR, and TCRdb's table has in-frame clones only and misses some. V, J and clone size were drawn from that table, and D and trimming were deduced from the DNA. The data hold 190,000 or so clones, with roughly 73% observed a single time. The J segment lost 5 bases and the V segment lost 5 bases, leaving 6 bases of the junction unmatched. The CDR3 extends over 15 amino acids. Germline V gene data show CDR1 as MNHEY and CDR2 as SVGEGT.

Sequencing was performed on peripheral blood. The chain recombines TRBV6-2 or TRBV6-3 with TRBJ1-5; TRBD1 agrees at 10 bases. The clonotype originates from a woman at least 80 years old with active or convalescent COVID-19. The CDR3 nucleotides read TGTGCCAGCAGTAGGACAGGGGGTTTGTATCAGCCCCAGCATTTT. Amino acids: CASSRTGGLYQPQHF.